These 21 T cell receptor beta chains share one sample of origin, sequenced in a study of CD8 T cells in Susac syndrome. RNA in amounts of 0.5 to 1 ug was reverse transcribed with random hexamers. TCRdb used MiXCR to reprocess the immunoSEQ multiplex PCR reads, holding one entry per CDR3 protein. The top ten hold 0.3% of the sample, which has about 100,000 distinct CDR3 sequences, 95% seen once. Sequencing was performed on CD8+ T cells from PBMCs. These receptor sequences come from a human donor with Susac syndrome.

The chain employs TRBV23-1 and TRBJ2-1; 10 bases are a match to TRBD2. TRBV23-1 is annotated as an ORF whose role is uncertain. The CDR3 runs 17 residues. V trimming: 1 base; J trimming: 9 bases; junction bases outside the gene matches: 12. The CDR3 sequence: CASSQYEREGPTIEQFF. The CDR3 DNA is TGCGCCAGCAGTCAATACGAGCGGGAGGGACCTACCATTGAGCAGTTCTTC.

V usage is TRBV5-1 and J usage is TRBJ1-5; no definite D call. Deletions cut 0 bases from V and 9 bases from J, with 4 bases between. Germline CDR1 is SGHRS and CDR2 is YFSETQ. The CDR3 contains 11 residues. The CDR3 loop reads CASSLVWPQHF. CDR3 nucleotide sequence: TGCGCCAGCAGCTTGGTGTGGCCCCAGCATTTT. Using reference TRBV5-1 and TRBJ1-5 for the parts outside the CDR3, the full variable domain is KAGVTQTPRYLIKTRGQQVTLSCSPISGHRSVSWYQQTPGQGLQFLFEYFSETQRNKGNFPGRFSGRQFSNSRSEMNVSTLELGDSALYLCASSLVWPQHFGDGTRLSIL.

The chain combines TRBV29-1 with TRBJ2-3; 10 bases map to TRBD1. This CDR3 has 14 residues. The trim removed 4 bases at V and 6 bases at J, leaving 7 bases unmatched. The V gene's germline CDR1 is SQVTM and CDR2 ANQGSEA. In DNA, the CDR3 is TGCAGCGTTGTGGGGGGACAGGGGCAGGATACGCAGTATTTT. Translating gives CSVVGGQGQDTQYF.

The chain links TRBV9 to TRBJ2-1; 8 positions agree with TRBD2. CDR3 length: 15 residues. CDR1 is SGDLS and CDR2 is YYNGEE in the germline V gene. With 3 bases clipped from V and 4 bases from J, the junction kept 6 bases outside the gene matches. DNA of the CDR3: TGTGCCAGCAGCGCCGGACTAGCCATGTACAATGAGCAGTTCTTC. Protein: CASSAGLAMYNEQFF.

A single count supports this clonotype. This chain links TRBV6-6 with TRBJ1-3, with a possible D match to TRBD1 (5 bases). The ends were cut back, 6 bases at V and 9 bases at J, with 18 bases in the middle. CDR3 length equals 14 residues. Germline V gene sequence: CDR1 MNHNY, CDR2 SVGAGI (reference sequence). CDR3 amino acids: CASRFTGGSTTIYF. CDR3 nucleotides: TGTGCCAGCAGGTTTACAGGAGGAAGTACCACCATATATTTT.

The chain is built from TRBV7-9 and TRBJ2-3, with no clear D. The V gene's germline CDR1 is SEHNR and CDR2 FQNEAQ (reference sequence). V lost 2 bases and J lost 1, with 10 bases in between. This CDR3 is built from 15 residues. CDR3 nucleotides: TGTGCCAGCAGCTTAAGGAGCTTGGGCACAGATACGCAGTATTTT. Protein sequence: CASSLRSLGTDTQYF.

The chain is built from TRBV6-5 and TRBJ2-2; D gene uncertain. Germline CDR1 reads MNHEY; CDR2 reads SVGAGI. The CDR3 covers 12 residues. Trimming pared 4 bases from V and 6 bases from J, leaving 6 bases between. CDR3 protein: CASSSHPGELFF. The CDR3 bases are TGTGCCAGCAGTTCCCACCCCGGGGAGCTGTTTTTT.

The CDR3 DNA reads as TGTGCCAGCAGCTTTGGGAAAACCTACGAGCAGTACTTC. Translation gives CASSFGKTYEQYF. The chain links TRBV28 to TRBJ2-7; D remains unclear. The CDR3 contains 13 residues. Germline V CDR1 and CDR2: MDHEN, SYDVKM. V was trimmed by 6 bases and J by 2 bases, leaving 11 bases between them.

The chain uses TRBV7-9 and TRBJ2-2; D call uncertain. The CDR3 totals 14 residues. V gave up 7 bases and J gave up 7 bases, with 16 bases separating them. Germline V gives CDR1 SEHNR, CDR2 FQNEAQ (reference sequence). The CDR3 DNA follows: TGTGCCAGCACCCCTCACAATAGAGACGGGGAGCTGTTTTTT. It yields the protein CASTPHNRDGELFF.

This clonotype showed up just once. This chain joins TRBV4-1 and TRBJ2-5, with D possibly being TRBD2 (6 bases). This CDR3 comprises 15 residues. Trimming pared 3 bases from V and 1 base from J, leaving 12 bases between. CDR1 MGHRA and CDR2 YSYEKL come from the germline V gene. The CDR3 here is CASSHAGRTQETQYF. The CDR3 region has the DNA TGCGCCAGCAGCCATGCCGGGAGAACCCAAGAGACCCAGTACTTC.

This chain uses TRBV5-6 with TRBJ2-7; D ambiguous. CDR1 SGHDT and CDR2 YYEEEE come from the germline V gene. The CDR3 extends over 16 amino acids. The V and J ends lost 4 bases and 0 bases respectively, with 17 bases between them. The CDR3: CASSPFQETISYEQYF. In nucleotides, the CDR3 is TGTGCCAGCAGCCCCTTTCAGGAAACCATCTCCTACGAGCAGTACTTC.

This sequence joins TRBV24-1 and TRBJ2-7; TRBD1 matches at 7 bases. CDR3 length: 13 residues. After removal of 4 bases from V and 5 bases from J, the junction contained 4 bases not matched to a gene. The germline CDR1 and CDR2 sequences are KGHDR and SFDVKD. The CDR3 spells CATSDPTGDEQYF. The CDR3 DNA is TGTGCCACCAGTGACCCTACAGGGGACGAGCAGTACTTC.

V usage is TRBV9 and J usage is TRBJ2-7; D ambiguous. Per the germline V gene, CDR1 is SGDLS and CDR2 is YYNGEE. This CDR3 is built from 16 residues. V lost 5 bases to trimming and J lost 4 bases, with 22 bases between them. The CDR3 loop is CASRRAQILPKYEQYF. The CDR3 nucleotides are TGTGCCAGCAGAAGGGCGCAAATCCTCCCAAAATACGAGCAGTACTTC.

The chain combines TRBV11-2 with TRBJ1-1; TRBD1 is a possible D gene (5 bases). The germline CDR1 and CDR2 sequences are SGHAT and FQNNGV. V shed 5 bases and J shed 2 bases, with 9 bases lying between them. This CDR3 comprises 13 residues. The CDR3 is CASSQQGNTEAFF. CDR3 bases: TGTGCCAGCAGCCAGCAGGGAAACACTGAAGCTTTCTTT.

The chain links TRBV15 to TRBJ2-5, with 8 bases aligning to TRBD1. Per germline, CDR1 LNHNV and CDR2 YYDKDF (reference sequence). The CDR3 spans 15 residues. J gave up 5 bases and V 3 bases, and 8 bases lay outside the gene matches. CDR3 loop: CATSSPQGAGETQYF. CDR3 DNA: TGTGCCACCAGCAGCCCCCAGGGGGCGGGGGAGACCCAGTACTTC. Using reference TRBV15 and TRBJ2-5 for the parts outside the CDR3, the full variable domain is DAMVIQNPRYQVTQFGKPVTLSCSQTLNHNVMYWYQQKSSQAPKLLFHYYDKDFNNEADTPDNFQSRRPNTSFCFLDIRSPGLGDTAMYLCATSSPQGAGETQYFGPGTRLLVL.

The chain couples TRBV11-2 to TRBJ1-6, with TRBD1 identical over 7 bases. The CDR3 runs to 14 residues. Trimming took 4 bases from V and 5 from J; bases not matched to a gene: 2. Germline assignment: CDR1 SGHAT and CDR2 FQNNGV. The CDR3 loop is CASSSGQNNSPLHF. Written as DNA, the CDR3 is TGTGCCAGCAGCTCGGGACAGAATAATTCACCCCTCCACTTT.

This chain uses TRBV19 with TRBJ2-7, with 12 bases that match TRBD2. The CDR3 contains 14 residues. The trim removed 6 bases at V and 6 bases at J, leaving 6 bases unmatched. Germline CDR1 reads LNHDA; CDR2 reads SQIVND (reference sequence). CDR3 region: CASRSTSGSSEQYF. DNA for the CDR3: TGTGCCAGTAGGTCGACTAGCGGGAGCTCCGAGCAGTACTTC.

The chain uses TRBV4-2 and TRBJ1-2; D uncertain. V was shortened by 0 bases and J by 6 bases, with 14 bases between the two germline ends. Germline values: CDR1 LGHNA, CDR2 YNFKEQ. The CDR3 extends over 15 amino acids. CDR3 sequence (DNA): TGTGCCAGCAGCCAAGATGAAGAAAGCTATGATGGCTACACCTTC. Its translation: CASSQDEESYDGYTF.

The rearrangement uses TRBV12-3 or TRBV12-4 and TRBJ1-1; D remains ambiguous. V was cut by 2 bases and J by 1 base, with 5 bases left in between. This CDR3 comprises 13 residues. The CDR3 DNA is TGTGCCAGCAGTTTAACGGAGAACACTGAAGCTTTCTTT. Amino acids: CASSLTENTEAFF.

The chain is built from TRBV20-1 and TRBJ2-7; no definite D call. The V and J ends lost 0 bases and 4 bases respectively, with 13 bases between them. Germline values: CDR1 DFQATT, CDR2 SNEGSKA (reference sequence). CDR3 length: 14 residues. Written as DNA, the CDR3 is TGCAGTGCTAGAGATAGAGCTAGTCTGTACGAGCAGTACTTC. Protein: CSARDRASLYEQYF.

J is TRBJ2-1 and V is TRBV4-1; 8 bases match TRBD1. V shed 0 bases and J 7 bases; nucleotides not matched to a gene: 8. Germline CDR1 MGHRA, CDR2 YSYEKL. The CDR3 runs to 16 residues. For the CDR3, the DNA is TGCGCCAGCAGCCAAGAGCGGCAGGGGGCACGGAATGAGCAGTTCTTC. This gives the protein CASSQERQGARNEQFF.